Detailed here is one T cell receptor beta chain. Its target is not known. These data originate in a study of cytomegalovirus exposure and HLA in healthy donors. The study, taken as a whole, reports: When analyzed later, the rates of TCR association showed variation by HLA locus, with DRB1 the most and HLA-C the fewest.

The PCR used 60 Vbeta and 13 Jbeta primers. Methods used by the authors: A later analysis counted approximately 80 million unique TCR beta chains, around 11 million shared. Libraries were prepared by immunoSEQ multiplex PCR; TCRdb keeps only in-frame clonotypes and omits some of them. V and J calls and clone size are copied from that table; D and trimming were computed from the DNA. The sample lists 110,000 or so clones; about three quarters were seen once. The CDR3 loop spans 15 amino acids. CDR1 MDHEN and CDR2 SYDVKM come from the germline V gene. Trimming at V came to 7 bases and at J to 3 bases, leaving 7 bases not matched to a gene.

Sequencing was carried out using PBMCs. The sequence derives from a male donor in good health and CMV-seronegative. V usage is TRBV28 and J usage is TRBJ2-2; 8 bases are a match to TRBD2. CDR3 loop: CASIPGGRDTGELFF. The CDR3, as DNA: TGTGCCAGCATTCCGGGGGGGAGGGACACCGGGGAGCTGTTTTTT.